Listed below are T cell receptor beta chains from one sample, sequenced in a study of T-cell reconstitution after alpha-beta-depleted transplantation in children. TCRdb reprocessed the PCR reads with MiXCR, giving one entry per CDR3 protein. The repertoire holds about a million distinct CDR3 sequences, about 29% seen once, with under 30% in the top ten. The starting material was PBMCs, mostly from graft donor cells, obtained 360 days after TCRalphabeta/CD19-depleted stem cell transplant. These receptors all come from a boy less than two years old who had a stem cell transplant for SCID, so the T cells may come from the graft donor. Both conserved end residues are part of each CDR3. The order of the fields is D gene, V gene, J gene, clone size, CDR3 DNA, CDR3 protein. D genes are given only for firm matches. Part of the rows lack a size; the others show once, few, many or a class for expanded clones.

d_call: NA; v_call: TRBV29-1; j_call: TRBJ2-1; clone_size: NA; cdr3_nt: TGCAGCGTTGAAGGCCTAGCAGGGGAGCAGTTCTTC; cdr3_aa: CSVEGLAGEQFF
d_call: TRBD2; v_call: TRBV5-1; j_call: TRBJ2-5; clone_size: NA; cdr3_nt: TGCGCCACCCGGCCTAGCGGGGGACCCCAAGAGACCCAGTACTTC; cdr3_aa: CATRPSGGPQETQYF
d_call: NA; v_call: TRBV5-1; j_call: TRBJ2-7; clone_size: NA; cdr3_nt: TGCGCCAGCAGCCTCACACCCGCCGGCTACGAGCAGTACTTC; cdr3_aa: CASSLTPAGYEQYF
d_call: NA; v_call: TRBV21-1; j_call: TRBJ2-5; clone_size: once; cdr3_nt: TGTGCCAACCGAAGCGGGGAAGAGACCCAGTACTTC; cdr3_aa: CANRSGEETQYF
d_call: NA; v_call: TRBV6-1; j_call: TRBJ2-3; clone_size: many; cdr3_nt: TGTGCCAGCAGTGAAGAAGGAGCAGATACGCAGTATTTT; cdr3_aa: CASSEEGADTQYF
d_call: NA; v_call: TRBV29-1; j_call: TRBJ1-2; clone_size: NA; cdr3_nt: TGCAGCGTTGAAGATGGGCTTGGTCCGCTTAACTATGGCTACACCTTC; cdr3_aa: CSVEDGLGPLNYGYTF
d_call: TRBD1; v_call: TRBV13; j_call: TRBJ2-7; clone_size: NA; cdr3_nt: TGTGCCAGCAGCTTAAGTTTTTGGCAGGGGGCGAGCGAGCAGTACTTC; cdr3_aa: CASSLSFWQGASEQYF
d_call: NA; v_call: TRBV10-3; j_call: TRBJ2-3; clone_size: NA; cdr3_nt: TGTGCCATCAGGAAGAAGGGGGATACGCAGTATTTT; cdr3_aa: CAIRKKGDTQYF
d_call: NA; v_call: TRBV10-3; j_call: TRBJ2-3; clone_size: few; cdr3_nt: TGTGCCATCAGTGACCCAAGGCGGAAGGTGCCCACAGATACGCAGTATTTT; cdr3_aa: CAISDPRRKVPTDTQYF
d_call: NA; v_call: TRBV29-1; j_call: TRBJ2-5; clone_size: many; cdr3_nt: TGCAGCGTTCAACAGGGGGGGAATGCGGAGACCCAGTACTTC; cdr3_aa: CSVQQGGNAETQYF